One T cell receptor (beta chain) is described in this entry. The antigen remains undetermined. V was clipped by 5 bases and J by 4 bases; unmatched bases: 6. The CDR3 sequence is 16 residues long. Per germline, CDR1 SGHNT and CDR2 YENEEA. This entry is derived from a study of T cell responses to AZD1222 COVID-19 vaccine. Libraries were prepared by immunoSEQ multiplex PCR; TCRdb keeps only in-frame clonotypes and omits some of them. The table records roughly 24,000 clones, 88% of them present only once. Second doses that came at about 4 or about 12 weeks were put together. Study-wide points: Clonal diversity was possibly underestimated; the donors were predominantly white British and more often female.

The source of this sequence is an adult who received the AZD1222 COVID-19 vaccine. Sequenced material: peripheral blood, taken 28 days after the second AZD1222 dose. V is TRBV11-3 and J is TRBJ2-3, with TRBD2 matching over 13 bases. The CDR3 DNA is TGTGCCAGCAGCAAACGGACTAGCGGGGGCTCAGATACGCAGTATTTT. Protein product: CASSKRTSGGSDTQYF.